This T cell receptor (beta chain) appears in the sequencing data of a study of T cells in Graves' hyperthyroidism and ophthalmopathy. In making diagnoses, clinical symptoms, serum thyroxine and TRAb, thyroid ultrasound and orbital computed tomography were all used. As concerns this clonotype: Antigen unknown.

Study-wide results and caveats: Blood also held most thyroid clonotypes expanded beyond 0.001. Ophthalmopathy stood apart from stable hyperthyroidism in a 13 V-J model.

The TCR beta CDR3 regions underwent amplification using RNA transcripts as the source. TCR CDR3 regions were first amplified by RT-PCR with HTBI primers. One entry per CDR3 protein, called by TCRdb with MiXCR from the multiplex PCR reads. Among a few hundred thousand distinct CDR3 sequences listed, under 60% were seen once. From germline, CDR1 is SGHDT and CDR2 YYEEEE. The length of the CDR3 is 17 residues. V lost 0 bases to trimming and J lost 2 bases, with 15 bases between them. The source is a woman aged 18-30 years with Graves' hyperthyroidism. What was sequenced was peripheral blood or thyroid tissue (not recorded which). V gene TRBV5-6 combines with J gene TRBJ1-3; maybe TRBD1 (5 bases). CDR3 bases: TGTGCCAGCAGCTTGGCGTCCGACAGTCAGACTGGAAACACCATATATTTT. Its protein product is CASSLASDSQTGNTIYF.